The present T cell receptor beta chain was sequenced within a study of T cell clonality in common variable immunodeficiency. Overall study results and limits: In common variable immunodeficiency, TCR beta chains reportedly carried fewer deletions and N-nucleotide insertions.

CDR1 SGHTA and CDR2 FQGNSA come from the germline V gene. This CDR3 has 14 amino acids. As for this clone: Its antigen is still unknown. The observed sequence ends 3 residues before the CDR3 terminus, with the missing tail filled in from the germline J gene.

This table comes from immunoSEQ multiplex PCR, and its TCRdb copy is limited to in-frame clones, with some not included. This repertoire holds under 35,000 clones, and none appear only once. Sequenced input: peripheral blood mononuclear cells. This TCR came from a human donor with common variable immunodeficiency. J is TRBJ2-5 and V is TRBV7-2; TRBD2 aligns across 9 bases. CDR3 region: CASSPPPGLATQYF. The CDR3 bases that were read are TGTGCCAGCAGCCCCCCCCCGGGACTAGCAACC.